The 20 T cell receptor beta chains presented below share a single source sample, sequenced in a study of identical twins. In TCRdb, the 5' RACE reads were re-called with MiXCR into one record per CDR3 protein. The table includes 240,000 or so distinct CDR3 sequences, roughly 12% detected once. These data were also filed under a second study, of yellow fever vaccine responses in identical twins.

Source material: memory (CD45RO+) T cells sorted from blood. These receptors were obtained from a woman aged 18 to 35 in good health.

The table lists this clonotype with a few counts. The V and J genes are TRBV7-8 and TRBJ2-1, with TRBD2 identical over 7 bases. The CDR3 totals 16 residues. With 3 bases clipped from V and 9 bases from J, the junction kept 14 bases outside the gene matches. CDR1 and CDR2 (germline): SGHVS, FQNEAQ. The CDR3 region is CASSFVRPTSSGEQFF. In nucleotides, the CDR3 is TGTGCCAGCAGCTTCGTACGCCCGACTAGCTCGGGTGAGCAGTTCTTC.

This clonotype has just a few counts. This chain uses TRBV4-2 with TRBJ1-1; 11 bases fit TRBD1. CDR1 and CDR2 from the germline V gene are LGHNA and YNFKEQ. The CDR3 spans 15 residues. J gave up 3 bases and V 1 base, and 1 base lay outside the gene matches. CDR3 DNA sequence: TGTGCCAGCAGCCAAGGGGACAGGGGGGACACTGAAGCTTTCTTT. Translated: CASSQGDRGDTEAFF.

In nucleotides, the CDR3 is TGTGCCAGCAGTTTCCGGGAGGCTCAAGAGACCCAGTACTTC. Encoded protein: CASSFREAQETQYF. The rearrangement joins TRBV25-1 to TRBJ2-5; 7 bases match TRBD2. The V gene end was trimmed by 5 bases and the J gene end by 2 bases; junction bases not matched to a gene: 5. The CDR3 runs 14 residues. CDR1 is MGHDK and CDR2 is SYGVNS in the germline V gene.

This clonotype has just a few counts. The J gene is TRBJ2-2, the V gene TRBV5-4, with 14 bases fitting TRBD2. The CDR3 covers 17 residues. Germline V gene sequence: CDR1 SGHNT, CDR2 YYREEE (reference sequence). V gave up 0 bases and J gave up 5 bases; unmatched junction bases: 3. For the CDR3, the DNA is TGTGCCAGCAGCTTGGGACTAGCGGGAGGGACTACCGGGGAGCTGTTTTTT. Translation: CASSLGLAGGTTGELFF.

The gene calls are TRBV7-9 and TRBJ2-1; 10 bases map to TRBD2. The trim removed 8 bases at V and 6 bases at J, leaving 7 bases unmatched. The CDR3 sequence is 14 residues long. Germline values: CDR1 SEHNR, CDR2 FQNEAQ (reference sequence). CDR3 residues: CASALAGASNEQFF. CDR3 DNA sequence: TGTGCCAGCGCCCTAGCGGGGGCTTCCAATGAGCAGTTCTTC. The complete variable domain, with remaining parts taken from reference TRBV7-9 and TRBJ2-1, reads DTGVSQNPRHKITKRGQNVTFRCDPISEHNRLYWYRQTLGQGPEFLTYFQNEAQLEKSRLLSDRFSAERPKGSFSTLEIQRTEQGDSAMYLCASALAGASNEQFFGPGTRLTVL.

In its sample, this clonotype was seen a few times. CDR3 nucleotide sequence: TGTGCCAGCAGCTTCTCGGTGGGTTCACCCCTCCACTTT. It specifies CASSFSVGSPLHF. This chain joins TRBV7-2 and TRBJ1-6; D is unclear. CDR1 is SGHTA and CDR2 is FQGNSA in the germline V gene. The CDR3 length is 13 residues. The germline V and J ends were trimmed by 3 bases and 9 bases, with 9 bases remaining between them.

This clonotype has a handful of counts. V usage is TRBV14 and J usage is TRBJ2-7; TRBD2 agrees at 11 bases. The J segment lost 3 bases and the V segment lost 3 bases, leaving 10 bases of the junction unmatched. The V gene's germline CDR1 is SGHDN and CDR2 FVKESK. The CDR3 is made up of 17 amino acids. Here the CDR3 reads CASSQAPSGRSNYEQYF. CDR3 bases: TGTGCCAGCAGCCAGGCCCCTAGCGGGAGGAGTAACTACGAGCAGTACTTC.

This clonotype showed up just a few times. This rearrangement joins TRBV5-1 to TRBJ1-5; D is possibly TRBD1 (5 bases). CDR1 SGHRS and CDR2 YFSETQ come from the germline V gene. Trimming cost V 2 bases and J 2 bases, with 8 bases left between them. This CDR3 has 14 residues. The CDR3 coding sequence is TGCGCCAGCAGCTTTCAGGGAGGCAATCAGCCCCAGCATTTT. Residues: CASSFQGGNQPQHF.

The genes are TRBV12-5 and TRBJ2-1; D possibly corresponds to TRBD2 (6 bases). Germline V gene sequence: CDR1 LGHNT, CDR2 FRNRAP. This CDR3 region has 14 residues. V lost 1 base, J lost 7 bases, and 11 bases lay in between. In nucleotides, the CDR3 is TGTGCTAGTGGTTTGGAAGGAGGGTGGAATGAGCAGTTCTTC. Amino acids: CASGLEGGWNEQFF.

This clonotype was counted ten times or more. V is TRBV11-2 and J is TRBJ2-3, with D perhaps TRBD2 (6 bases). Trimming shortened V by 0 bases and J by 3 bases, and 10 bases separated the two germline ends. There are 15 residues in the CDR3. Germline CDR1 and CDR2: SGHAT and FQNNGV. The CDR3 here is CASSLDGRETDTQYF. In nucleotides, the CDR3 is TGTGCCAGCAGCTTAGATGGACGGGAGACAGATACGCAGTATTTT.

This clonotype was picked up a small number of times. The rearrangement links TRBV11-2 to TRBJ2-3, with TRBD1 matching 12 bases. The J segment lost 0 bases and the V segment lost 1 base, leaving 11 bases of the junction unmatched. Germline-derived CDR1 and CDR2 are SGHAT and FQNNGV. The CDR3 is 20 amino acids. The CDR3: CASSLVRGQGAQMSTDTQYF. The CDR3 region has the DNA TGTGCCAGCAGCTTAGTTCGGGGACAGGGGGCGCAGATGAGCACAGATACGCAGTATTTT. The whole variable domain, filled in from reference TRBV11-2 and TRBJ2-3, reads EAGVAQSPRYKIIEKRQSVAFWCNPISGHATLYWYQQILGQGPKLLIQFQNNGVVDDSQLPKDRFSAERLKGVDSTLKIQPAKLEDSAVYLCASSLVRGQGAQMSTDTQYFGPGTRLTVL.

This clonotype was seen a few times. The chain joins TRBV30 to TRBJ2-7; D might be TRBD1 (6 bases). Germline V gene sequence: CDR1 GTSNPN, CDR2 SVGIG (reference sequence). V was trimmed by 2 bases and J by 2 bases, leaving 13 bases between them. The CDR3 contains 14 residues. The DNA for the CDR3 is TGTGCCTGGAGTACCGAGGGGGTAACCTACGAGCAGTACTTC. This sequence encodes CAWSTEGVTYEQYF.

This chain uses TRBV25-1 with TRBJ2-7, with a weak D call TRBD1 (5 bases). The CDR3 runs to 14 residues. Trimming left V 3 bases short and J 3 bases short, with 12 bases between. Germline values: CDR1 MGHDK, CDR2 SYGVNS. DNA of the CDR3: TGTGCCAGCAGTGAGCCAGGGCGGAACTACGAGCAGTACTTC. Residues: CASSEPGRNYEQYF.

This clonotype was seen a few times. J is TRBJ2-3 and V is TRBV10-1; the D is unclear. The CDR3 runs to 15 residues. The germline V gene encodes CDR1 WNHNN and CDR2 SYGVQD (reference sequence). With 8 bases removed from V and 5 bases from J, the gap between germline ends came to 20 bases. In nucleotides, the CDR3 is TGCGCCAGCGCATCCCGGACGGTGACCCTAGATACGCAGTATTTT. Its translation is CASASRTVTLDTQYF.

This clonotype was seen a few times. The V gene is TRBV6-1, the J gene TRBJ2-6, with D possibly matching TRBD2 (5 bases). The CDR3 sequence is 16 residues long. Germline V gene lookup returns CDR1 MNHNS and CDR2 SASEGT. V lost 6 bases and J lost 0, with 12 bases in between. CDR3 nucleotide sequence: TGTGCCAGCAGCCCGATGAGGGTCTCTGGGGCCAACGTCCTGACTTTC. Translation: CASSPMRVSGANVLTF.

The chain recombines TRBV12-3 or TRBV12-4 with TRBJ1-3; 7 nucleotides line up with TRBD1. The CDR3 extends over 15 amino acids. The V segment lost 4 bases and the J segment 2 bases; nucleotides outside the gene matches: 5. CDR3 sequence reads: CASSSEDRTGNTIYF. CDR3 coding DNA: TGTGCCAGCAGTTCCGAGGACAGGACTGGAAACACCATATATTTT.

J is TRBJ1-3 and V is TRBV28; D not certain. This CDR3 comprises 14 residues. The V and J ends lost 6 bases and 2 bases respectively, with 11 bases between them. Germline V gene lookup returns CDR1 MDHEN and CDR2 SYDVKM. The CDR3 region has the DNA TGTGCCAGCAGCCCAGCCAGGCCTGGAAACACCATATATTTT. This gives the protein CASSPARPGNTIYF.

This chain links TRBV28 with TRBJ2-7; D possibly matches TRBD1 or TRBD2 (6 bases each). Trimming pared 2 bases from V and 6 bases from J, leaving 17 bases between. The CDR3 spans 15 residues. Germline CDR1 MDHEN, CDR2 SYDVKM. The CDR3 sequence is CASSLGGQSVVEQYF. In DNA form, the CDR3 reads TGTGCCAGCAGTTTAGGGGGGCAGAGCGTGGTCGAGCAGTACTTC.

The rearrangement joins TRBV10-2 to TRBJ2-7; either TRBD1 or TRBD2 may supply D (5 bases each). This CDR3 spans 13 amino acids. V gave up 7 bases and J gave up 4 bases, with 14 bases separating them. CDR1 and CDR2 (germline): WSHSY, SAAADI. In nucleotides, the CDR3 is TGCGCCAGCACTTGGGACCCCGGATACGAGCAGTACTTC. Translation: CASTWDPGYEQYF.

This rearrangement joins TRBV20-1 to TRBJ2-3; D gene unclear. Germline CDR1 reads DFQATT; CDR2 reads SNEGSKA (reference sequence). V dropped 6 bases and J dropped 4 bases, with 11 bases sitting between them. This CDR3 contains 12 residues. In nucleotides, the CDR3 is TGCAGTGCCGGATACGGAGCAGATACGCAGTATTTT. It encodes CSAGYGADTQYF.